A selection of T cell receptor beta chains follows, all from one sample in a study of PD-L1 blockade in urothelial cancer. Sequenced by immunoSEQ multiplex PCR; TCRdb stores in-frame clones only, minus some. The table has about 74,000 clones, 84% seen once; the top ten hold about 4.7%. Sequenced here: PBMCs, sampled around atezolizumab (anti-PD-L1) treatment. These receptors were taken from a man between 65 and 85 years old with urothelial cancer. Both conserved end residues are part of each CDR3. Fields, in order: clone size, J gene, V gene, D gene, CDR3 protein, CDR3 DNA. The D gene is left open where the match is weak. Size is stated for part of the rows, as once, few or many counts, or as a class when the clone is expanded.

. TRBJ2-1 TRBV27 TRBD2 CASSLGSGIPLSYNEQFF TGTGCCAGCAGTTTGGGTAGCGGGATACCGCTCTCCTACAATGAGCAGTTCTTC
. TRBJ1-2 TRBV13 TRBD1 CASSARQGEDGYTF TGTGCCAGCAGCGCAAGACAGGGTGAGGATGGCTACACCTTC
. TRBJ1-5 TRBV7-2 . CASSPNRNQPQHF TGTGCCAGCAGCCCGAACAGGAATCAGCCCCAGCATTTT
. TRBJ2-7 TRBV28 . CASSFLASAHEQYF TGTGCCAGCAGTTTCTTGGCTAGCGCCCACGAGCAGTACTTC
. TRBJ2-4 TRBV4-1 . CASSQDPDRALAKNIQYF TGCGCCAGCAGCCAAGATCCGGACAGAGCACTAGCCAAAAACATTCAGTACTTC
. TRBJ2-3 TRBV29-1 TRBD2 CSVEDLKGLPTDTQYF TGCAGCGTTGAAGATCTTAAGGGACTACCGACAGATACGCAGTATTTT
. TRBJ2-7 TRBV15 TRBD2 CATSPGGYEQYF TGTGCCACCAGCCCGGGGGGGTACGAGCAGTACTTC
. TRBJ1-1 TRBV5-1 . CASSSNVENTEAFF TGCGCCAGCAGCTCGAATGTAGAGAACACTGAAGCTTTCTTT
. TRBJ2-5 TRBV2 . CASSEASGPMETQYF TGTGCCAGCAGTGAAGCAAGCGGTCCCATGGAGACCCAGTACTTC
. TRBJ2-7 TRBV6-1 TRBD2 CASTGLAGAYEQYF TGTGCCAGCACCGGACTAGCGGGAGCCTACGAGCAGTACTTC
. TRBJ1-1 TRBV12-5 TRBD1 CASGPGGWTEAFF TGTGCTAGTGGCCCAGGGGGATGGACTGAAGCTTTCTTT
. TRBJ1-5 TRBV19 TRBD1 CASSSGGRNQPQHF TGTGCCAGTAGTTCAGGGGGAAGGAATCAGCCCCAGCATTTT
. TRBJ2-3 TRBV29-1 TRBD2 CSVRQSGLVNTQYF TGCAGCGTGCGCCAATCAGGACTAGTAAATACGCAGTATTTT
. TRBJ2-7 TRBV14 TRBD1 CASSQMTGLYEQYF TGTGCCAGCAGCCAAATGACAGGGCTCTACGAGCAGTACTTC
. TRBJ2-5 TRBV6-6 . CASSYPQETQYF TGTGCCAGCAGTTACCCACAAGAGACCCAGTACTTC
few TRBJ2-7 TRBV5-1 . CASSFGLQGYYEQYF TGCGCCAGCAGCTTCGGTTTACAGGGCTATTACGAGCAGTACTTC
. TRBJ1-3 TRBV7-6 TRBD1 CASSLATGGRGNTIYF TGTGCCAGCAGCTTAGCGACAGGGGGCCGAGGAAACACCATATATTTT
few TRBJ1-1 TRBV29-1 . CSVSNRLVNTEAFF TGCAGCGTATCAAACAGGTTGGTGAACACTGAAGCTTTCTTT
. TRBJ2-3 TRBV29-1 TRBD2 CSVVLTSGRGTQYF TGCAGCGTTGTCCTGACTAGCGGGAGAGGCACGCAGTATTTT
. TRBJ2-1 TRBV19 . CASSAGASVHEQFF TGTGCCAGTAGTGCGGGGGCTAGCGTACATGAGCAGTTCTTC
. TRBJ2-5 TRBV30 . CAWSTMRTQYF TGTGCCTGGAGCACGATGAGGACCCAGTACTTC
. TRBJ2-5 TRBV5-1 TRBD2 CASSSGLAGGWQETQYF TGCGCCAGCAGCTCGGGACTAGCGGGAGGTTGGCAAGAGACCCAGTACTTC
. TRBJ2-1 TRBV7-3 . CASSLTPGIGNNEQFF TGTGCCAGCAGCTTAACGCCAGGGATTGGTAACAATGAGCAGTTCTTC
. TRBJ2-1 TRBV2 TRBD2 CASRLAGLYEQFF TGTGCCAGCAGACTAGCGGGATTATATGAGCAGTTCTTC
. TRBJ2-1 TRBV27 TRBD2 CASSLWASGRVYNEQFF TGTGCCAGCAGTTTATGGGCTAGCGGGAGGGTGTACAATGAGCAGTTCTTC
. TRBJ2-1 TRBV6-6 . CASSSYDSPLFAEQFF TGTGCCAGCAGTTCCTACGACAGTCCCCTTTTTGCTGAGCAGTTCTTC
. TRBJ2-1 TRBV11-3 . CASSSGQTEQFF TGTGCCAGCAGCTCCGGACAAACTGAGCAGTTCTTC
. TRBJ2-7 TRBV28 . CASSLSGIYEQYF TGTGCCAGCAGTTTGTCAGGGATTTACGAGCAGTACTTC
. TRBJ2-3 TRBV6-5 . CASSRTIWADTQYF TGTGCCAGCAGCCGCACTATATGGGCAGATACGCAGTATTTT